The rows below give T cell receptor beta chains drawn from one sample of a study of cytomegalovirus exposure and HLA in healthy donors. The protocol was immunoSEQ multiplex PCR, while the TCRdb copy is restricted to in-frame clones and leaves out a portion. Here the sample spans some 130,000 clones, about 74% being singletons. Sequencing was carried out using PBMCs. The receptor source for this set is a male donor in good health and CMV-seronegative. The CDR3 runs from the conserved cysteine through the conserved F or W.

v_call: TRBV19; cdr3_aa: CASSTSAVFRGNYGYTF
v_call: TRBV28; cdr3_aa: CASTQASFRGYTF
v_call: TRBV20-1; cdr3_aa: CSARESGEAFF
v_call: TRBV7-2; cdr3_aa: CASSLGRLAGRVEQYF
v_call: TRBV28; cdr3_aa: CASSLFPGGRRVTF
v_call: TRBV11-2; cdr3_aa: CASSLASPGTGVYEQYF
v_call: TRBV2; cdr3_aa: CASGFGTGGSGELFF
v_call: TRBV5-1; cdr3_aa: CASSPGGVQGSPLHF
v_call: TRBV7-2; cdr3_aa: CASSLGGGFGNTIYF
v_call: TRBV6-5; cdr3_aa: CASSYTPGQLTDTQYF
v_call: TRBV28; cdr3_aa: CASSLGGQGDQPQHF
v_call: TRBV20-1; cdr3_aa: CSAPERYEQYF
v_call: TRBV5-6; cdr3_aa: CASSLFSGSLHEQYF
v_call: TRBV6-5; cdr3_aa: CASSRDRAWGYTF
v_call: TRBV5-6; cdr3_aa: CASSPDSANTEAFF
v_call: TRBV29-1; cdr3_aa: CSVEGRQTGYTF
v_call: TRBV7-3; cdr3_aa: CASSLKGIGLAAYNEQFF
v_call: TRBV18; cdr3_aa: CASSPQKTGTGSTDTQYF
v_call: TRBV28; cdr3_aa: CASSLGQGKKEAFF
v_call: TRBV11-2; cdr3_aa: CASSLGVRGSNQPQHF
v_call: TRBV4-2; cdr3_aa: CASSQDLSRGTTNEKLFF
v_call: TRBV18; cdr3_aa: CASSLTVQETQYF
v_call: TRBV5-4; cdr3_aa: CATREGTGEDTIYF
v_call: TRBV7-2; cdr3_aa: CASSLGLAFPPNEQFF
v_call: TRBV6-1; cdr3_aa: CASSAPYEQYF
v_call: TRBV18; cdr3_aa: CASSPQTGEGEKLFF
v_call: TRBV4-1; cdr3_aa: CASSQVILGQVSYEQYF
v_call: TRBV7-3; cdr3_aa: CASSHGGTEAFF
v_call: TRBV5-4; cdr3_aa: CASSPKAGLGNTGELFF
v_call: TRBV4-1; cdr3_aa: CASSQEDRVGRTEAFF
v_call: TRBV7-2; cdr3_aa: CASRSGGTGQGAGELFF
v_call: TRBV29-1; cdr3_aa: CSPPDSLAKNIQYF
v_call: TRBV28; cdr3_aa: CASSSTGEANEQYF
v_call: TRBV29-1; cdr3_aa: CSVGGAWLPRTSRTDTQYF
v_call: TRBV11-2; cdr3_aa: CASSLSGNTEAFF
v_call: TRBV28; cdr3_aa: CASSSRGGRTGNYEQYF
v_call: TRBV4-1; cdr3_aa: CASSQAPWDTKAFF
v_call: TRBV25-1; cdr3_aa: CASSGVRGLGTGELFF
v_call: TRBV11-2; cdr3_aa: CASSISGRFGNEQFF
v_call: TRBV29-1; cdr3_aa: CSVGDKLRTYGYTF
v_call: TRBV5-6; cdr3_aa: CASSSSERVRGTEAFF
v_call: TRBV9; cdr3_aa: CASSVVGSSTDTQYF
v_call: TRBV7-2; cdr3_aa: CASSLGARSNYGYTF
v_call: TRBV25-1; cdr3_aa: CASSEDRGNTEAFF
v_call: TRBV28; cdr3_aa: CASRKYRVEGYTF
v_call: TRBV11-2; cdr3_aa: CASSYVGLAGIYNEQFF
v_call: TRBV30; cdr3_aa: CAWRRQGGEQYF